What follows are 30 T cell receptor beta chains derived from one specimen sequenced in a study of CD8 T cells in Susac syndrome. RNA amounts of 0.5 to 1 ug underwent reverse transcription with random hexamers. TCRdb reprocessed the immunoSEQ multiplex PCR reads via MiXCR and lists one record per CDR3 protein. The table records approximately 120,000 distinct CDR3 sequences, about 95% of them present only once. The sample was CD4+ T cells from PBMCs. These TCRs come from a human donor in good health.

The CDR3 is CSVVGGMNTEAFF. CDR3 nucleotide sequence: TGCAGCGTTGTTGGGGGCATGAACACTGAAGCTTTCTTT. The V call is TRBV29-1, the J call TRBJ1-1, with D maybe TRBD1 (6 bases). Per germline, CDR1 SQVTM and CDR2 ANQGSEA. V lost 4 bases and J 0 bases, leaving 9 bases between the germline ends. This CDR3 region has 13 residues.

The CDR3 coding sequence is TGTGCCAGCAGCTTAGGGGATCCTAATAATTCACCCCTCCACTTT. It codes for CASSLGDPNNSPLHF. The V gene is TRBV7-9, the J gene TRBJ1-6; D not resolved. V was trimmed by 1 base and J by 5 bases, leaving 9 bases between them. The CDR3 sequence is 15 residues long. Germline CDR1 reads SEHNR; CDR2 reads FQNEAQ (reference sequence).

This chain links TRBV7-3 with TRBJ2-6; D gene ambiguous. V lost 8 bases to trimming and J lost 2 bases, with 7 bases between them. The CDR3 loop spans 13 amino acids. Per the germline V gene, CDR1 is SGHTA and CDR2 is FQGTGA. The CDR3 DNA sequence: TGTGCCAGCGCAACTGCTGGGGCCAACGTCCTGACTTTC. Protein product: CASATAGANVLTF.

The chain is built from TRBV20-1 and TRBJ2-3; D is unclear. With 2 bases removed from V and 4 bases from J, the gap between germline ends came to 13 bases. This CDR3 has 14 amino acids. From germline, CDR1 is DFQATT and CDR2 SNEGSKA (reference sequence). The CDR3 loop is CSARSVGSADTQYF. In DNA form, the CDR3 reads TGCAGTGCTAGATCAGTAGGATCCGCAGATACGCAGTATTTT.

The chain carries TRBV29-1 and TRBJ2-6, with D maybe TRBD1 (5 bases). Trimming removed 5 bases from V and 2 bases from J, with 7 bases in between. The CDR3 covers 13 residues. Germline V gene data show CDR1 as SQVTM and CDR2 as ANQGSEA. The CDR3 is CSVMTAGANVLTF. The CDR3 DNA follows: TGCAGCGTTATGACAGCTGGGGCCAACGTCCTGACTTTC.

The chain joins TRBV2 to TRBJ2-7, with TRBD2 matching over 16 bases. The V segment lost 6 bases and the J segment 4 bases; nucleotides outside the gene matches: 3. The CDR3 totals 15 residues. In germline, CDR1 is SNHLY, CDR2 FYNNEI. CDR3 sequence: CASRGTSGRGYEQYF. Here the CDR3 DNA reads TGTGCCAGCAGAGGGACTAGCGGGAGGGGATACGAGCAGTACTTC.

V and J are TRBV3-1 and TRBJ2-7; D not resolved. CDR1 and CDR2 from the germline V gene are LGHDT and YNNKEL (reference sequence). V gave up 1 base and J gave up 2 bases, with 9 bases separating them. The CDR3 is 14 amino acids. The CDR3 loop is CASSQAGSPYEQYF. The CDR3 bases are TGTGCCAGCAGCCAAGCTGGGTCCCCCTACGAGCAGTACTTC.

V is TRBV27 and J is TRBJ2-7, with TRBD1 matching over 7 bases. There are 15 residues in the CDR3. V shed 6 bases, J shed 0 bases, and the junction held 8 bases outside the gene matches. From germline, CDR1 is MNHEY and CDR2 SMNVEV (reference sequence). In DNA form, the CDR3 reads TGTGCCAGCAGCACCAGACAGGGCGGCTCCTACGAGCAGTACTTC. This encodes CASSTRQGGSYEQYF.

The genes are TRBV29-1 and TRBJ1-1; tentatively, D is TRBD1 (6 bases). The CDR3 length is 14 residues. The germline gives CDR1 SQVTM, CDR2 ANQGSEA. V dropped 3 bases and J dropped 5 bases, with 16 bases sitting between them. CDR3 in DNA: TGCAGCGTTGAGAGTCGCCAGGGGTTAACTGAAGCTTTCTTT. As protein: CSVESRQGLTEAFF.

Here the CDR3 DNA reads TGTGCCAGCAGTGATTTTCGGCTAAAGGAAGAGACCCAGTACTTC. The encoded protein is CASSDFRLKEETQYF. The chain recombines TRBV25-1 with TRBJ2-5, with D hard to call. Germline V gene lookup returns CDR1 MGHDK and CDR2 SYGVNS. The CDR3 contains 15 residues. Trimming shortened V by 3 bases and J by 3 bases, and 14 bases separated the two germline ends.

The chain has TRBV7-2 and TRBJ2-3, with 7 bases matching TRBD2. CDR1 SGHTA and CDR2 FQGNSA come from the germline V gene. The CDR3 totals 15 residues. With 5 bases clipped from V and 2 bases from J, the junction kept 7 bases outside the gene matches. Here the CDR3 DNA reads TGTGCCAGCAGCCAACGGCGGGAGTCCACAGATACGCAGTATTTT. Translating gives CASSQRRESTDTQYF.

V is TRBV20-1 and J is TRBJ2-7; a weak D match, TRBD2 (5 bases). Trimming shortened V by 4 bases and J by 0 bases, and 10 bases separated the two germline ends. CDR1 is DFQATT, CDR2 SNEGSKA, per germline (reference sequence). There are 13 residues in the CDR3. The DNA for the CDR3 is TGCAGTGCTAACGGACTGAACTCCTACGAGCAGTACTTC. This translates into CSANGLNSYEQYF.

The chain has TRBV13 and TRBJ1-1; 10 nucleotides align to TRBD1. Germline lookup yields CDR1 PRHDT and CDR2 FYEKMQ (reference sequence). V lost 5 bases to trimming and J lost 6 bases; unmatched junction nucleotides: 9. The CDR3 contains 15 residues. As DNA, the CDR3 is TGTGCCAGCAGCCTGACAGGGGGCTACGGGGCTGAAGCTTTCTTT. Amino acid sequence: CASSLTGGYGAEAFF.

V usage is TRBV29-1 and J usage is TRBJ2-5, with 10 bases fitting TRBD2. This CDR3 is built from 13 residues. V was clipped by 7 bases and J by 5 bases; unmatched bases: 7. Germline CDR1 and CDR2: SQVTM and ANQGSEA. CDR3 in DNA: TGCAGCGCCCCTAGCGGGAGTGGGGAGACCCAGTACTTC. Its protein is CSAPSGSGETQYF.

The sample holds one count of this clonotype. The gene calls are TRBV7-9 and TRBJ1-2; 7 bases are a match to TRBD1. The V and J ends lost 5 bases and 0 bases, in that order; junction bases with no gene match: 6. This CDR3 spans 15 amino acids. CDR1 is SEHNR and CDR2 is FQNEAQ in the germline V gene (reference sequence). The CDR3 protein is CASSLTGDTNYGYTF. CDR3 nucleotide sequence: TGTGCCAGCAGCCTTACAGGGGATACTAACTATGGCTACACCTTC. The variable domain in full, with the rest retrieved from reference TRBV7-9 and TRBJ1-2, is DTGVSQNPRHKITKRGQNVTFRCDPISEHNRLYWYRQTLGQGPEFLTYFQNEAQLEKSRLLSDRFSAERPKGSFSTLEIQRTEQGDSAMYLCASSLTGDTNYGYTFGSGTRLTVV.

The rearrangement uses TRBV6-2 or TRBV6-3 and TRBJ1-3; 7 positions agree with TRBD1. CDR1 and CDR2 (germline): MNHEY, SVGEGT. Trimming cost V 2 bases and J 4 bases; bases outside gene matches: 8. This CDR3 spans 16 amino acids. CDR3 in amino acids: CASSYAGQLRGNTIYF. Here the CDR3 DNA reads TGTGCCAGCAGTTACGCGGGACAGCTTCGCGGAAACACCATATATTTT.

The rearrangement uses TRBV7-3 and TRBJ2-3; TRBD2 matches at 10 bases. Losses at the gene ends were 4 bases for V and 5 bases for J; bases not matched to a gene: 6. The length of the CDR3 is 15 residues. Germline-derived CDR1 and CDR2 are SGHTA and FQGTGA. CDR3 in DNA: TGTGCCAGCAGCTGGAGCGGGAGGGCCAGAGATACGCAGTATTTT. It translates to CASSWSGRARDTQYF. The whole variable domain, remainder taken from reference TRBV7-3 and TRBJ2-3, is GAGVSQTPSNKVTEKGKYVELRCDPISGHTALYWYRQSLGQGPEFLIYFQGTGAADDSGLPNDRFFAVRPEGSVSTLKIQRTERGDSAVYLCASSWSGRARDTQYFGPGTRLTVL.

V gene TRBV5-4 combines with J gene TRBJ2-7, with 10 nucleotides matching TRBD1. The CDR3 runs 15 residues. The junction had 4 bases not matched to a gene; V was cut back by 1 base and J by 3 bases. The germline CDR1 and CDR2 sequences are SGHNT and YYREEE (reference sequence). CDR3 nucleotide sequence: TGTGCCAGCAGCTTGTCGGGGACAGGGGTCTACGAGCAGTACTTC. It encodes CASSLSGTGVYEQYF. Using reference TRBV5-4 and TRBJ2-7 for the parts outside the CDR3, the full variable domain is ETGVTQSPTHLIKTRGQQVTLRCSSQSGHNTVSWYQQALGQGPQFIFQYYREEENGRGNFPPRFSGLQFPNYSSELNVNALELDDSALYLCASSLSGTGVYEQYFGPGTRLTVT.

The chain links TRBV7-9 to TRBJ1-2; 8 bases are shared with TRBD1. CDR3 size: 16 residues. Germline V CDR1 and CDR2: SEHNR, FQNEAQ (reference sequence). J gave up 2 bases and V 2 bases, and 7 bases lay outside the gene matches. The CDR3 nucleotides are TGTGCCAGCAGCTTAACGGGACAGGTCGGGAACTATGGCTACACCTTC. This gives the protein CASSLTGQVGNYGYTF.

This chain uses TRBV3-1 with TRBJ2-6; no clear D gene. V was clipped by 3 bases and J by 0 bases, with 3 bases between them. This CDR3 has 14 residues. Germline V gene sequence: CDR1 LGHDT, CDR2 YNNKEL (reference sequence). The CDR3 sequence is CASSHPSGANVLTF. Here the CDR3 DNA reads TGTGCCAGCAGCCATCCCTCTGGGGCCAACGTCCTGACTTTC. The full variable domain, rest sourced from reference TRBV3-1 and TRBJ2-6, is DTAVSQTPKYLVTQMGNDKSIKCEQNLGHDTMYWYKQDSKKFLKIMFSYNNKELIINETVPNRFSPKSPDKAHLNLHINSLELGDSAVYFCASSHPSGANVLTFGAGSRLTVL.

Here the CDR3 reads CSVGLGHTEAFF. The CDR3 nucleotides are TGCAGCGTCGGCCTTGGACACACTGAAGCTTTCTTT. This chain connects TRBV29-1 to TRBJ1-1, with D uncertain. The CDR3 is 12 amino acids. Germline loops: CDR1 SQVTM, CDR2 ANQGSEA. The V end was cut by 6 bases, the J end by 3 bases, with 11 bases between. The full variable domain, its missing parts supplied by reference TRBV29-1 and TRBJ1-1, is SAVISQKPSRDICQRGTSLTIQCQVDSQVTMMFWYRQQPGQSLTLIATANQGSEATYESGFVIDKFPISRPNLTFSTLTVSNMSPEDSSIYLCSVGLGHTEAFFGQGTRLTVV.

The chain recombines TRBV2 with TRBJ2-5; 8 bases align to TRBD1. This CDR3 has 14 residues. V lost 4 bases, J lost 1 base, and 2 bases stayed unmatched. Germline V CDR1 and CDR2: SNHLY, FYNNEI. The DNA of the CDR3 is TGTGCCAGCAGTGCCGACAGGGGCCAAGAGACCCAGTACTTC. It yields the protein CASSADRGQETQYF.

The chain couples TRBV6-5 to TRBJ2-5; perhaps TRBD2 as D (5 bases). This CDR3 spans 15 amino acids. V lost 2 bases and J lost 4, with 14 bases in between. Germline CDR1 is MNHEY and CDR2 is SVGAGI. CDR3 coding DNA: TGTGCCAGCAGTTACGGAGGCCAGAGAGGAGAGACCCAGTACTTC. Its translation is CASSYGGQRGETQYF.

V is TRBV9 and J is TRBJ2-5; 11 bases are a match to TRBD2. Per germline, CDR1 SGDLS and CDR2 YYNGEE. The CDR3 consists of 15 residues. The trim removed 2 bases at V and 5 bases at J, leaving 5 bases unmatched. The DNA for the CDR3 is TGTGCCAGCAGCGTGGATAGCGGGAGGGGTGAGACCCAGTACTTC. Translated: CASSVDSGRGETQYF.

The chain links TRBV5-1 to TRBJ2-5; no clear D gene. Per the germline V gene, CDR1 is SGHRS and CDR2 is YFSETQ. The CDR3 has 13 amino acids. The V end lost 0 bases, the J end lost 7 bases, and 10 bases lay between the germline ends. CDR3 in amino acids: CASSLAQTATQYF. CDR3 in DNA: TGCGCCAGCAGCTTGGCCCAGACGGCGACCCAGTACTTC.

CDR3 sequence (DNA): TGTGCCAGCAGCCAAACCGACAGCAATGGCTACACCTTC. Its translation: CASSQTDSNGYTF. The chain couples TRBV3-1 to TRBJ1-2; TRBD1 is a possible D gene (5 bases). CDR1 LGHDT and CDR2 YNNKEL come from the germline V gene (reference sequence). This CDR3 is 13 amino acids long. The V gene lost 2 bases and the J gene lost 6 bases, with 10 bases spanning the gap.

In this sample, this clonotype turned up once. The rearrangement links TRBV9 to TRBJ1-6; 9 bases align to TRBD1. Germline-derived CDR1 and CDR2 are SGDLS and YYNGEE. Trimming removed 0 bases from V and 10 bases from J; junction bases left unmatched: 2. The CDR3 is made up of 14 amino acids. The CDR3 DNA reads TGTGCCAGCAGCGTAGGACAGGGGGAGTCACCCCTCCACTTT. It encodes CASSVGQGESPLHF.

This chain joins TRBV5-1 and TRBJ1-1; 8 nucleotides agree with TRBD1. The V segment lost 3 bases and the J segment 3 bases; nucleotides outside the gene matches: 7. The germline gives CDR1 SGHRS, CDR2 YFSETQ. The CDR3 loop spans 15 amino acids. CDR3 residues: CASSSSTGVYTEAFF. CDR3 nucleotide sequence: TGCGCCAGCAGCTCGTCGACAGGGGTGTACACTGAAGCTTTCTTT.

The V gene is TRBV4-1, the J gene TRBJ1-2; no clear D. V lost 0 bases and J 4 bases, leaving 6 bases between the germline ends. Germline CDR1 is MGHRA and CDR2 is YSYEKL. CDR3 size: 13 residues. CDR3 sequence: CASSQDPGYGYTF. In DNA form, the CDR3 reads TGCGCCAGCAGCCAAGACCCCGGCTATGGCTACACCTTC.

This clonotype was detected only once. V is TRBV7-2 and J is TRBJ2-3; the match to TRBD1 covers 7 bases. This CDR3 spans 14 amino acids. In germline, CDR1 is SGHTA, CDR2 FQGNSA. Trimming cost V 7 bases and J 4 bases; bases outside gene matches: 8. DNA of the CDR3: TGTGCCAGCACTCCAGGGGGATTGCCAGATACGCAGTATTTT. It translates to CASTPGGLPDTQYF.